The rows below give T cell receptor beta chains drawn from one sample of a study of CD8+ T cells in alopecia areata. Sequencing was performed with immunoSEQ multiplex PCR; in TCRdb, only in-frame clones are kept and a portion is missing. This sample has about 150,000 clones, with about 56% found just once. This specimen was CD8+ T cells sorted from blood, taken at week 4, from a patient treated with tofacitinib. The source of these receptors is a human donor with alopecia areata. Each CDR3 is given with its conserved first and last residue. The D gene is left open where the match is weak. Some rows mark clone size as missing; the rest say once, few, many or name a class of expanded clone.

TRBV6-5	NA	TRBJ1-1	NA	CASSRGNTEAFF	TGTGCCAGCAGTAGGGGAAACACTGAAGCTTTCTTT
TRBV5-1	NA	TRBJ1-2	NA	CASSLEDYGYTF	TGCGCCAGCAGCTTGGAGGATTATGGCTACACCTTC
TRBV14	NA	TRBJ2-2	TRBD2	CASSQDVGLAGTGELFF	TGTGCCAGCAGCCAAGATGTGGGACTAGCGGGAACCGGGGAGCTGTTTTTT
TRBV30	NA	TRBJ1-2	NA	CAWAPTVYGYTF	TGTGCCTGGGCGCCGACAGTCTATGGCTACACCTTC
TRBV7-9	many	TRBJ2-7	NA	CASSDGHGSYEQYF	TGTGCCAGCAGCGATGGACACGGGTCCTACGAGCAGTACTTC
TRBV5-6	NA	TRBJ2-7	NA	CASSSGHDFYEQYF	TGTGCCAGCAGCAGCGGACATGACTTCTACGAGCAGTACTTC
TRBV2	NA	TRBJ2-5	NA	CASSDPRDQETQYF	TGTGCCAGCAGTGACCCAAGGGATCAAGAGACCCAGTACTTC
TRBV4-2	few	TRBJ2-7	NA	CASSQELASSYEQYF	TGTGCCAGCAGCCAAGAGTTAGCCAGCTCCTACGAGCAGTACTTC
TRBV28	few	TRBJ2-5	TRBD1	CASRQGARGETQYF	TGTGCCAGCAGACAGGGGGCCAGGGGAGAGACCCAGTACTTC
TRBV29-1	NA	TRBJ2-7	NA	CSVAQGKGEQYF	TGCAGCGTTGCGCAGGGTAAAGGCGAGCAGTACTTC
TRBV6-5	NA	TRBJ1-4	NA	CASSPKQPDKLFF	TGTGCCAGCAGTCCTAAACAGCCGGACAAACTGTTTTTT
TRBV9	NA	TRBJ2-3	NA	CASSASGTSTDTQYF	TGTGCCAGCAGCGCGTCAGGGACAAGCACAGATACGCAGTATTTT
TRBV19	NA	TRBJ1-5	NA	CASSMTDVNNQPQHF	TGTGCCAGTAGTATGACAGATGTTAACAATCAGCCCCAGCATTTT
TRBV27	once	TRBJ2-5	TRBD1	CASTSIGGIETQYF	TGTGCCAGCACTTCAATAGGGGGCATCGAGACCCAGTACTTC
TRBV7-2	large	TRBJ1-2	NA	CASSLVGTYLLGF	TGTGCCAGCAGCTTAGTGGGGACTTACCTTCTGGGTTTC
TRBV6-5	NA	TRBJ1-2	NA	CASSYRWDYGYTF	TGTGCCAGCAGTTACCGGTGGGATTATGGCTACACCTTC
TRBV5-1	few	TRBJ2-5	TRBD1	CASSEQGQQETQYF	TGCGCCAGCAGCGAGCAGGGACAGCAAGAGACCCAGTACTTC